What follows are 29 T cell receptor beta chains derived from one specimen sequenced in a study of cytomegalovirus exposure and HLA in healthy donors (dated by TCRdb to about 2017). Library construction relied on the immunoSEQ multiplex PCR assay. A mixture of 60 forward primers for TCR Vbeta segments and 13 reverse primers for TCR Jbeta segments was used in the multiplex PCR. Here the immuneACCESS table is served through TCRdb, limited to in-frame sequences with V and J called. Missing clones are a known gap in these copies; in checked studies unresolved V genes cover under half, and the rest lacks a known reason. Counted in this sample were some 190,000 clones; 75% to 90% of them appeared once. The top ten clones comprise 1% to 1.5% of the sample. Input material: PBMCs. These receptors were taken from a man aged 30 to 39 in good health and CMV-seronegative.

The chain is built from TRBV19 and TRBJ1-5; D remains ambiguous. V was pared by 6 bases and J by 10 bases, with 19 bases between. The CDR3 loop spans 14 amino acids. The germline gives CDR1 LNHDA, CDR2 SQIVND (reference sequence). CDR3 loop: CASRDDGVRDPQHF. The CDR3 nucleotides are TGTGCCAGTAGGGATGACGGGGTCCGGGATCCCCAGCATTTT.

J is TRBJ2-3 and V is TRBV7-2, with 11 bases matching TRBD2. The CDR3 is 19 amino acids. J was trimmed by 0 bases and V by 1 base; bases with no gene match: 9. Germline V CDR1 and CDR2: SGHTA, FQGNSA. The CDR3 region is CASSLVGTSGSASTDTQYF. The CDR3 bases are TGTGCCAGCAGCTTAGTAGGGACTAGCGGTTCAGCTAGCACAGATACGCAGTATTTT. Variable domain in full (rest from reference TRBV7-2 and TRBJ2-3): GAGVSQSPSNKVTEKGKDVELRCDPISGHTALYWYRQSLGQGLEFLIYFQGNSAPDKSGLPSDRFSAERTGGSVSTLTIQRTQQEDSAVYLCASSLVGTSGSASTDTQYFGPGTRLTVL.

DNA for the CDR3: TGTGCCAGTGAGACCGGACAGGGAGGGAGCACTGAAGCTTTCTTT. It encodes CASETGQGGSTEAFF. The genes are TRBV19 and TRBJ1-1; 8 bases line up with TRBD1. Germline CDR1 is LNHDA and CDR2 is SQIVND (reference sequence). This CDR3 region has 15 residues. The V and J ends lost 8 bases and 4 bases, in that order; junction bases with no gene match: 12.

The chain uses TRBV29-1 and TRBJ1-1, with no clear D. Germline CDR1 and CDR2: SQVTM and ANQGSEA. Trimming shortened V by 7 bases and J by 1 base, and 7 bases separated the two germline ends. CDR3 length: 11 residues. The CDR3 sequence: CSAPGNTEAFF. The CDR3 region has the DNA TGCAGCGCCCCAGGGAACACTGAAGCTTTCTTT.

V is TRBV7-2 and J is TRBJ2-7; D perhaps matches TRBD2 (6 bases). The V end lost 1 base, the J end lost 7 bases, and 14 bases lay between the germline ends. The CDR3 loop spans 14 amino acids. Germline lookup yields CDR1 SGHTA and CDR2 FQGNSA. CDR3: CASSLERLASEQYF. CDR3 nucleotides: TGTGCCAGCAGCTTAGAACGTCTAGCGAGTGAGCAGTACTTC.

In its sample, this clone was seen a few times. This sequence joins TRBV5-4 and TRBJ1-2; D remains ambiguous. CDR3 length equals 11 residues. In germline, CDR1 is SGHNT, CDR2 YYREEE (reference sequence). Trimming shortened V by 2 bases and J by 7 bases, and 6 bases separated the two germline ends. The CDR3 bases are TGTGCCAGCAGCTTTATCGGTGGCTACACCTTC. Its protein is CASSFIGGYTF.

The CDR3 region has the DNA TGTGCCAGCAGCCCGAGAGCGGGGGACTACGAGCAGTACTTC. Translated: CASSPRAGDYEQYF. V usage is TRBV9 and J usage is TRBJ2-7; TRBD2 matches at 8 bases. There are 14 residues in the CDR3. V shed 4 bases, J shed 3 bases, and the junction held 6 bases outside the gene matches. Germline V gives CDR1 SGDLS, CDR2 YYNGEE.

The chain has TRBV9 and TRBJ2-3, with 8 positions matching TRBD2. The CDR3 is 17 amino acids. Germline V gene data show CDR1 as SGDLS and CDR2 as YYNGEE. J gave up 2 bases and V 4 bases, and 12 bases lay outside the gene matches. This CDR3 is CASSWNSGGGSTDTQYF. The CDR3 coding sequence is TGTGCCAGCAGCTGGAACTCTGGCGGGGGGTCCACAGATACGCAGTATTTT.

The chain uses TRBV29-1 and TRBJ2-7; D perhaps matches TRBD1 (6 bases). Between the trimmed V and J ends, which lost 5 bases and 3 bases, there was a span of 17 bases. The CDR3 spans 14 residues. Germline V CDR1 and CDR2: SQVTM, ANQGSEA. The CDR3 region is CSVQHLQGRYEQYF. The DNA for the CDR3 is TGCAGCGTTCAACACCTCCAGGGGCGCTACGAGCAGTACTTC.

The chain couples TRBV11-2 to TRBJ1-6, with D hard to call. V was shortened by 5 bases and J by 7 bases, with 12 bases between the two germline ends. Germline values: CDR1 SGHAT, CDR2 FQNNGV. The CDR3 contains 14 residues. The DNA for the CDR3 is TGTGCCAGCAGCCCCCTCGCCGGGAATTCACCCCTCCACTTT. Protein product: CASSPLAGNSPLHF.

The CDR3 coding sequence is TGTGCCAGCAGCCTCGGACAGGGGGGAAGTGGCTACACCTTC. Translation gives CASSLGQGGSGYTF. This chain uses TRBV28 with TRBJ1-2, with 10 nucleotides matching TRBD1. Germline CDR1 MDHEN, CDR2 SYDVKM. The CDR3 contains 14 residues. The V segment lost 6 bases and the J segment 7 bases; nucleotides outside the gene matches: 8.

The CDR3 sequence: CASTSGYNEQFF. For the CDR3, the DNA is TGTGCCAGTACTAGCGGTTACAATGAGCAGTTCTTC. J is TRBJ2-1 and V is TRBV19, with 7 bases matching TRBD2. Per germline, CDR1 LNHDA and CDR2 SQIVND (reference sequence). J was trimmed by 4 bases and V by 7 bases; bases with no gene match: 1. The CDR3 totals 12 residues.

CDR3 amino acids: CASSFGDREYYGYTF. The DNA for the CDR3 is TGCGCCAGCAGCTTTGGGGACAGGGAATACTATGGCTACACCTTC. The gene calls are TRBV5-1 and TRBJ1-2; 9 nucleotides line up with TRBD1. This CDR3 is 15 amino acids long. The V segment lost 2 bases and the J segment 3 bases; nucleotides outside the gene matches: 5. Germline V gene lookup returns CDR1 SGHRS and CDR2 YFSETQ.

This clone was observed a single time. The chain employs TRBV28 and TRBJ1-4; D is undetermined. The CDR3 runs 10 residues. The germline V gene encodes CDR1 MDHEN and CDR2 SYDVKM. The V end was cut by 10 bases, the J end by 8 bases, with 8 bases between. The CDR3 spells CATYEEKLFF. The CDR3 nucleotides are TGTGCCACTTATGAGGAAAAACTGTTTTTT.

This clone was seen once. CDR3 protein: CASSVDPGLAANIQYF. CDR3 nucleotide sequence: TGTGCCAGCAGCGTCGATCCGGGACTAGCGGCGAACATTCAGTACTTC. The genes are TRBV9 and TRBJ2-4; 11 bases map to TRBD2. This CDR3 is 16 amino acids long. With V trimmed by 2 bases and J by 7 bases, 8 bases remained unmatched. CDR1 SGDLS and CDR2 YYNGEE come from the germline V gene.

The CDR3: CASSRLAETYQETQYF. The CDR3 DNA follows: TGTGCCAGCAGCAGGCTAGCGGAGACGTACCAAGAGACCCAGTACTTC. The chain joins TRBV11-2 to TRBJ2-5; 7 nucleotides match TRBD2. Trimming cost V 5 bases and J 0 bases; bases outside gene matches: 9. Germline V gene lookup returns CDR1 SGHAT and CDR2 FQNNGV. The CDR3 runs 16 residues.

The CDR3 loop is CSSKNLDRDEQYF. CDR3 DNA sequence: TGCAGCTCCAAGAACCTGGACAGGGACGAGCAGTACTTC. The genes are TRBV29-1 and TRBJ2-7; TRBD1 matches at 8 bases. The V gene end was trimmed by 8 bases and the J gene end by 5 bases; junction bases not matched to a gene: 11. The CDR3 covers 13 residues. Germline values: CDR1 SQVTM, CDR2 ANQGSEA.

The V call is TRBV29-1, the J call TRBJ2-3; the D gene is possibly TRBD1 (6 bases). Trimming took off 7 bases at V and 5 bases at J, with 16 bases between the two ends. This CDR3 region has 13 residues. CDR1 is SQVTM, CDR2 ANQGSEA, per germline. In DNA, the CDR3 is TGCAGCGCCCAAAGCCCAGGGGTAGATACGCAGTATTTT. It encodes CSAQSPGVDTQYF.

DNA of the CDR3: TGTGCCAGCAGCCCATGGACAGGGGTCCAAGAGACCCAGTACTTC. This encodes CASSPWTGVQETQYF. The rearrangement joins TRBV7-2 to TRBJ2-5, with TRBD1 identical over 9 bases. The length of the CDR3 is 15 residues. Trimming removed 5 bases from V and 1 base from J; junction bases left unmatched: 5. Germline CDR1 and CDR2: SGHTA and FQGNSA.

This chain joins TRBV5-6 and TRBJ2-1, with D perhaps matching TRBD1 (6 bases). CDR1 is SGHDT, CDR2 YYEEEE, per germline. Trimming left V 0 bases short and J 10 bases short, with 14 bases between. The length of the CDR3 is 14 residues. The CDR3 DNA is TGTGCCAGCAGCTTGGAGCAGGGGCACAGGGAGCAGTTCTTC. It is translated as CASSLEQGHREQFF.

This clone appeared a single time. The chain joins TRBV5-4 to TRBJ2-7; 9 nucleotides match TRBD2. Germline CDR1 SGHNT, CDR2 YYREEE (reference sequence). J was trimmed by 7 bases and V by 1 base; bases with no gene match: 6. The CDR3 totals 14 residues. CDR3 sequence reads: CASSLRREGVEQYF. The CDR3 coding sequence is TGTGCCAGCAGCTTGCGGCGGGAGGGAGTGGAGCAGTACTTC. The full variable domain, its missing parts supplied by reference TRBV5-4 and TRBJ2-7, is ETGVTQSPTHLIKTRGQQVTLRCSSQSGHNTVSWYQQALGQGPQFIFQYYREEENGRGNFPPRFSGLQFPNYSSELNVNALELDDSALYLCASSLRREGVEQYFGPGTRLTVT.

The V gene is TRBV5-1, the J gene TRBJ2-7; 7 bases fit TRBD2. The germline gives CDR1 SGHRS, CDR2 YFSETQ. Germline trimming cut 1 base from V and 8 bases from J; bases unmatched to any gene: 9. The CDR3 runs to 14 residues. The CDR3 DNA follows: TGCGCCAGCAGCTTGCTGACTGCGCGGGAGAAGCAGTACTTC. As protein: CASSLLTAREKQYF.

This chain connects TRBV6-1 to TRBJ2-7; 13 positions agree with TRBD2. The ends lost 3 bases at V and 0 bases at J; junction bases unmatched: 2. Germline V gives CDR1 MNHNS, CDR2 SASEGT. There are 16 residues in the CDR3. The CDR3 sequence: CASSDGLAGASYEQYF. The CDR3 nucleotides are TGTGCCAGCAGTGACGGACTAGCGGGGGCCTCCTACGAGCAGTACTTC.

The chain uses TRBV15 and TRBJ1-5, with D maybe TRBD1 (6 bases). Germline CDR1 LNHNV, CDR2 YYDKDF (reference sequence). V lost 5 bases and J lost 5, with 16 bases in between. CDR3 size: 15 residues. The CDR3 spells CATSEGGDPYQPQHF. The DNA for the CDR3 is TGTGCCACCAGCGAGGGGGGGGACCCTTATCAGCCCCAGCATTTT.

The rearrangement uses TRBV15 and TRBJ2-1; no definite D call. In germline, CDR1 is LNHNV, CDR2 YYDKDF (reference sequence). The germline V and J ends were trimmed by 1 base and 12 bases, with 16 bases remaining between them. The CDR3 spans 14 residues. The CDR3 sequence is CATSRGDSDSWQFF. The CDR3 DNA reads as TGTGCCACCAGCAGAGGTGACTCCGATTCTTGGCAGTTCTTC.

The rearrangement links TRBV27 to TRBJ2-2, with a possible D match to TRBD1 (5 bases). V lost 2 bases, J lost 3 bases, and 13 bases lay in between. The CDR3 runs 16 residues. Germline V lookup: CDR1 MNHEY, CDR2 SMNVEV (reference sequence). The CDR3 bases are TGTGCCAGCAGTTTAAAGGTCCAGGGTTACACCGGGGAGCTGTTTTTT. This codes for CASSLKVQGYTGELFF.

This clone was counted a single time. The chain links TRBV7-9 to TRBJ2-5; the match to TRBD2 covers 12 bases. Trimming cost V 0 bases and J 2 bases; bases outside gene matches: 10. Germline V gene lookup returns CDR1 SEHNR and CDR2 FQNEAQ (reference sequence). CDR3 length: 19 residues. The CDR3 reads CASSLARRRLAGVQETQYF. As DNA, the CDR3 is TGTGCCAGCAGCTTAGCCCGAAGAAGACTAGCGGGAGTACAAGAGACCCAGTACTTC. Using reference TRBV7-9 and TRBJ2-5 for the parts outside the CDR3, the full variable domain is DTGVSQNPRHKITKRGQNVTFRCDPISEHNRLYWYRQTLGQGPEFLTYFQNEAQLEKSRLLSDRFSAERPKGSFSTLEIQRTEQGDSAMYLCASSLARRRLAGVQETQYFGPGTRLLVL.

The chain is built from TRBV6-1 and TRBJ2-5; TRBD2 aligns across 7 bases. CDR3 size: 13 residues. The trim removed 1 base at V and 4 bases at J, leaving 0 bases unmatched. The germline gives CDR1 MNHNS, CDR2 SASEGT. The CDR3: CASSEGGGETQYF. The CDR3 region has the DNA TGTGCCAGCAGTGAAGGGGGGGGAGAGACCCAGTACTTC.

This clone was recorded only once. CDR3: CASSRGTSGNEQFF. CDR3 nucleotides: TGTGCCAGCAGTCGCGGGACTAGCGGTAATGAGCAGTTCTTC. The chain couples TRBV6-5 to TRBJ2-1; TRBD2 aligns across 11 bases. Germline-derived CDR1 and CDR2 are MNHEY and SVGAGI. The CDR3 is made up of 14 amino acids. Losses at the gene ends were 5 bases for V and 7 bases for J; bases not matched to a gene: 4.